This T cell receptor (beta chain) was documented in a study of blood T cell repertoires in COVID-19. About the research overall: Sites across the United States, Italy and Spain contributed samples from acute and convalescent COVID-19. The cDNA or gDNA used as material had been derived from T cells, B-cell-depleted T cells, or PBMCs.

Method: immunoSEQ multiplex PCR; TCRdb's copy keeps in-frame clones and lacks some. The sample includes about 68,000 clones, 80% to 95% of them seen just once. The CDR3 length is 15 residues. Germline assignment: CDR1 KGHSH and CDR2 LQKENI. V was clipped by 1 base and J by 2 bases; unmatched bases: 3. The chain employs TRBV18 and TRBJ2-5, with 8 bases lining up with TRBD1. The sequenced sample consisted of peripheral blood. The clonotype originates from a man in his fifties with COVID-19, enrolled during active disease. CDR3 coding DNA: TGTGCCAGCTCACCACGGGGGACAGGACAAGAGACCCAGTACTTC. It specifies CASSPRGTGQETQYF. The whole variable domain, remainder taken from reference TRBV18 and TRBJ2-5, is NAGVMQNPRHLVRRRGQEARLRCSPMKGHSHVYWYRQLPEEGLKFMVYLQKENIIDESGMPKERFSAEFPKEGPSILRIQQVVRGDSAAYFCASSPRGTGQETQYFGPGTRLLVL.